This TCR beta chain came from a study of high-grade serous ovarian cancer treatment subgroups. Background on the study: Samples averaged approximately 15,000 reads and around 7,600 unique TCR beta rearrangements. Study-level findings and limits: Higher neoantigen levels went with greater TCR clonal relatedness. Tumors within one patient showed repertoire similarity of about 0.095 to 0.79.

The tumor samples were collected prior to definitive surgery or chemotherapy. Sequencing was performed with immunoSEQ multiplex PCR; in TCRdb, only in-frame clones are kept and a portion is missing. This table has 8,500 to 9,500 clones, around 85% appearing once. Trimming removed 1 base from V and 5 bases from J, with 9 bases in between. The CDR3 consists of 13 residues. Germline values: CDR1 SGHNT, CDR2 YYREEE (reference sequence). In its sample, this clone was seen a few times. What it binds is unknown. This TCR came from a human donor with high-grade serous ovarian cancer. The sequenced sample consisted of tumor tissue. The rearrangement uses TRBV5-4 and TRBJ1-1; no definite D call. CDR3 sequence reads: CASSLLGGTEAFF. CDR3 sequence (DNA): TGTGCCAGCAGCTTGTTGGGCGGAACTGAAGCTTTCTTT.